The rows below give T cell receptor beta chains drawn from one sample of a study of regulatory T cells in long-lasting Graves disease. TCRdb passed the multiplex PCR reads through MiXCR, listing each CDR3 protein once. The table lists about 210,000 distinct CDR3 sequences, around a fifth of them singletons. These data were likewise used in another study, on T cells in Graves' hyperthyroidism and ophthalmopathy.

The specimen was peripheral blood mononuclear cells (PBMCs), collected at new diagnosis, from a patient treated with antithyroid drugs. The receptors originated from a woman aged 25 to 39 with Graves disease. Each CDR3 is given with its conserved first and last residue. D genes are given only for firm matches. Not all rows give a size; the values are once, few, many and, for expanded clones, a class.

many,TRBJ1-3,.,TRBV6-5,TGTGCCAGCAGTTACTCGGAACGACATACGGGCCTGACCAGAAACACCATATATTTT,CASSYSERHTGLTRNTIYF
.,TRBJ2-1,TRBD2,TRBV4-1,TGCGCCAGCAGCCAAGGGACTAGCGGGGGGGCCGGGGAGCAGTTCTTC,CASSQGTSGGAGEQFF
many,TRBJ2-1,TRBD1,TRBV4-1,TGCGCCAGCAGCCACGACAGGGCAGTCTACAATGAGCAGTTCTTC,CASSHDRAVYNEQFF
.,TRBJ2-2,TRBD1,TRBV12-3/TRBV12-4,TGTGCCAGCAGTTCCGGGGATTCGGGACAGGGGGTGGTCACCGGGGAGCTGTTTTTT,CASSSGDSGQGVVTGELFF
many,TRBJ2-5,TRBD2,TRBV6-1,TGTGCCAGCAGTCCCGAACCAGCGGGGTTAGAGACCCAGTACTTC,CASSPEPAGLETQYF
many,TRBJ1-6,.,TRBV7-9,TGTGCCAGCAGCGCCCGGGGCCTTGGTAATTCACCCCTCCACTTT,CASSARGLGNSPLHF
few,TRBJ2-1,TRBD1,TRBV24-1,TGTGCCACCAGCCGGGACAGGGGGCACAATGAGCAGTTCTTC,CATSRDRGHNEQFF
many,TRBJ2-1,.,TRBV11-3,TGTGCCAGCAGCTTGGGGCGGGGGCGAGGGGATGAGCAGTTCTTC,CASSLGRGRGDEQFF
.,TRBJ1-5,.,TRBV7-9,TGTGCCAGCAGCTTAGCGGGGGGGATCAATCAGCCCCAGCATTTT,CASSLAGGINQPQHF
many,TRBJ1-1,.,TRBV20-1,TGCAGTGTCGACGGGGACACTGAAGCTTTCTTT,CSVDGDTEAFF
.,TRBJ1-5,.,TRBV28,TGTGCCAGCATTCCCCGGGACACTTATAGCAATCAGCCCCAGCATTTT,CASIPRDTYSNQPQHF
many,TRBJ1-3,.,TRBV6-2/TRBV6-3,TGTGCCAGCAATCCAAAACAGGGATACTCTGGAAACACCATATATTTT,CASNPKQGYSGNTIYF
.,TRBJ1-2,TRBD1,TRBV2,TGTGCCAGCTTTCGGTCGGGACAGGGGGCGTATGGCTACACCTTC,CASFRSGQGAYGYTF
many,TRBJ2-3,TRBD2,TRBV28,TGTGCCAGCAGTTTCAGGACTAGCGGTTCTCGGGCGTATTTT,CASSFRTSGSRAYF
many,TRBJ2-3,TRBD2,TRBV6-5,TGTGCCAGCAGTTACCGTGATCCGGGACTAGGTGGAGGTACGCAGTATTTT,CASSYRDPGLGGGTQYF
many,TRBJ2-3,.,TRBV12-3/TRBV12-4,TGTGCCAGCAGAAGGGTCGGTAGCGAGCTCACAGATACGCAGTATTTT,CASRRVGSELTDTQYF
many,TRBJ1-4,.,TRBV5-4,TGTGCCAGCAGCTTGGCCGAACAGGCTGTAGAAAAACTGTTTTTT,CASSLAEQAVEKLFF
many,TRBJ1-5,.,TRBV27,TGTGCCAGCAGGTCCGCCCGTACAGGGAGGAATCAGCCCCAGCATTTT,CASRSARTGRNQPQHF
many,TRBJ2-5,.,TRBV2,TGTGCCAGCAGCTCCCGGGAGACCCAGTACTTC,CASSSRETQYF
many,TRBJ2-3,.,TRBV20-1,TGCAGTGCTAGAGGGCAGGGGGGTAGCACAGATACGCAGTATTTT,CSARGQGGSTDTQYF
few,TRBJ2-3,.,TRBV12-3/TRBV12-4,TGTGCCAGCAGTTTTGGAGCGGGCCACACAGATACGCAGTATTTT,CASSFGAGHTDTQYF
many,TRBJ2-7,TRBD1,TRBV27,TGTGCCAGCAGTCCCCAAGCCATCAGGGGGCAGTACGAGCAGTACTTC,CASSPQAIRGQYEQYF
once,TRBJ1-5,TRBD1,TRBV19,TGTGCCAGTAGTACCTTGGGACAGATTCTCAATCAGCCCCAGCATTTT,CASSTLGQILNQPQHF
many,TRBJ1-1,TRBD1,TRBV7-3,TGTGCCAGCAGCCAGGGACAGGCGCACACTGAAGCTTTCTTT,CASSQGQAHTEAFF
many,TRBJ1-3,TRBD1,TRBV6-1,TGTGCCAGCAGTGGGGACAGGGGGAACACCATATATTTT,CASSGDRGNTIYF
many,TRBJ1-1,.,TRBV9,TGTGCCAGCAGCGTAGGATCAGACACTGAAGCTTTCTTT,CASSVGSDTEAFF
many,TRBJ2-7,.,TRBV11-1,TGTGCCAGCAGCTTAGGCGGAGACTATTACGAGCAGTACTTC,CASSLGGDYYEQYF
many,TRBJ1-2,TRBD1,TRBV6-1,TGTGCCAGCAGGTCAGGGGGAATTGGCTACACCTTC,CASRSGGIGYTF
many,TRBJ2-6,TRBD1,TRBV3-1,TGTGCCAGCAGCCAACGGGACAGGGGGGCCGGGGCCAACGTCCTGACTTTC,CASSQRDRGAGANVLTF
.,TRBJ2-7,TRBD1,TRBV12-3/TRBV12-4,TGTGCCAGCAGTTCGGGACAGGGGCTGGTCGAGCAGTACTTC,CASSSGQGLVEQYF
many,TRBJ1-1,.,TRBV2,TGTGCCAGTGGGACGGCGAACACTGAAGCTTTCTTT,CASGTANTEAFF
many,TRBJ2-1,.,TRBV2,TGTGCCACCCATGGGCGGGACGGAGGCAATGAGCAGTTCTTC,CATHGRDGGNEQFF
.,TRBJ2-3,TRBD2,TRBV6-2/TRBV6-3,TGTGCCAGCAGTGAAGCGGTAGCAGCGGGGGGCACAGATACGCAGTATTTT,CASSEAVAAGGTDTQYF
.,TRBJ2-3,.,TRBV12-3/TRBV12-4,TGTGCCAGCAGGGAAGGAGACAGAAATTTAGATACGCAGTATTTT,CASREGDRNLDTQYF
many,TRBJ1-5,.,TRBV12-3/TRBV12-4,TGTGCCAGCAGCCCTCCGGGGGGGCGAGGTACTCAGCCCCAGCATTTT,CASSPPGGRGTQPQHF
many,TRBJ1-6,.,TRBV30,TGTGCCTGGCGGAGCCAGGGGACGCCCCTCCACTTT,CAWRSQGTPLHF
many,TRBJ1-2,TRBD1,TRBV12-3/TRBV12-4,TGTGCCAGCAGCCCCTCGGGACAGGGATACTATGGCTACACCTTC,CASSPSGQGYYGYTF
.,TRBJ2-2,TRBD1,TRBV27,TGTGCCAGCAGTTTATGGCCGGGACAGGGGGCAACCGGGGAGCTGTTTTTT,CASSLWPGQGATGELFF
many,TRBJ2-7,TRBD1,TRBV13,TGTGCCAGCAGCGACTCGGGGACAGGGGGATGGGGCGAGCAGTACTTC,CASSDSGTGGWGEQYF
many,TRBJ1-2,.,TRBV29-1,TGCAGCGTTTGGGTCTCCGGGCGACAAAGTGGCTACACCTTC,CSVWVSGRQSGYTF